These 18 T cell receptor beta chains were sequenced from one sample in a study of blood T cell repertoires in COVID-19. The data were produced by immunoSEQ multiplex PCR, yet TCRdb's version contains in-frame clones alone and is incomplete. The table shows more than 85,000 clones, with over 75% occurring only once. Sequencing used peripheral blood. Receptors originate from a woman in her fifties or sixties with acute or convalescent COVID-19.

This clone was observed a single time. This chain connects TRBV24-1 to TRBJ2-1; 9 nucleotides agree with TRBD2. J was trimmed by 6 bases and V by 12 bases; bases with no gene match: 20. Germline CDR1 reads KGHDR; CDR2 reads SFDVKD. This CDR3 contains 17 residues. The CDR3 reads CAVSPAGTSLTVNEQFF. In DNA form, the CDR3 reads TGTGCCGTTTCCCCCGCCGGGACTAGCCTTACGGTCAATGAGCAGTTCTTC.

The V call is TRBV19, the J call TRBJ2-1; TRBD2 might be the D (6 bases). Germline V CDR1 and CDR2: LNHDA, SQIVND (reference sequence). The CDR3 runs 13 residues. V was shortened by 7 bases and J by 7 bases, with 14 bases between the two germline ends. The DNA of the CDR3 is TGTGCCAGTAAACAGACTAGTACTAATGAGCAGTTCTTC. Protein: CASKQTSTNEQFF. Supplemented by reference TRBV19 and TRBJ2-1, the full variable domain reads DGGITQSPKYLFRKEGQNVTLSCEQNLNHDAMYWYRQDPGQGLRLIYYSQIVNDFQKGDIAEGYSVSREKKESFPLTVTSAQKNPTAFYLCASKQTSTNEQFFGPGTRLTVL.

V usage is TRBV5-1 and J usage is TRBJ2-5; D perhaps matches TRBD1 (6 bases). CDR1 is SGHRS, CDR2 YFSETQ, per germline. The CDR3 totals 14 residues. V lost 5 bases to trimming and J lost 3 bases, with 14 bases between them. Here the CDR3 reads CASSPGHREETQYF. CDR3 DNA sequence: TGCGCCAGCAGTCCGGGACACCGCGAAGAGACCCAGTACTTC.

The V call is TRBV25-1, the J call TRBJ1-4; D possibly corresponds to TRBD1 (6 bases). Looked up from germline, CDR1 is MGHDK and CDR2 is SYGVNS. The V end was cut by 5 bases, the J end by 6 bases, with 19 bases between. The CDR3 totals 16 residues. The CDR3 sequence is CASSTQGSPWDEKLFF. The CDR3 DNA sequence: TGTGCCAGCAGTACACAGGGTAGTCCTTGGGATGAAAAACTGTTTTTT.

The rearrangement uses TRBV7-8 and TRBJ2-1, with 13 positions matching TRBD2. V was clipped by 3 bases and J by 7 bases; unmatched bases: 3. This CDR3 has 15 amino acids. Germline values: CDR1 SGHVS, CDR2 FQNEAQ. CDR3 coding DNA: TGTGCCAGCAGCTTTGGACTAGCGGGAGTTAATGAGCAGTTCTTC. Protein: CASSFGLAGVNEQFF.

The gene calls are TRBV19 and TRBJ2-1; 8 positions match TRBD1. This CDR3 has 17 amino acids. V lost 0 bases to trimming and J lost 2 bases; unmatched junction nucleotides: 6. Per germline, CDR1 LNHDA and CDR2 SQIVND (reference sequence). CDR3 amino acids: CASSIDPGQVAYNEQFF. The DNA of the CDR3 is TGTGCCAGTAGTATAGATCCGGGACAGGTGGCCTACAATGAGCAGTTCTTC.

This clone turned up a few times. The genes are TRBV7-3 and TRBJ2-1, with 8 bases aligning to TRBD1. The germline gives CDR1 SGHTA, CDR2 FQGTGA. This CDR3 region has 13 residues. V shed 5 bases, J shed 12 bases, and the junction held 9 bases outside the gene matches. CDR3 sequence reads: CASSTQAGTGQFF. As DNA, the CDR3 is TGTGCCAGCAGCACCCAAGCCGGGACAGGGCAGTTCTTC. Combining the CDR3 with reference TRBV7-3 and TRBJ2-1 gives the whole variable domain GAGVSQTPSNKVTEKGKYVELRCDPISGHTALYWYRQSLGQGPEFLIYFQGTGAADDSGLPNDRFFAVRPEGSVSTLKIQRTERGDSAVYLCASSTQAGTGQFFGPGTRLTVL.

The chain links TRBV6-5 to TRBJ2-5; tentatively, D is TRBD2 (6 bases). Per the germline V gene, CDR1 is MNHEY and CDR2 is SVGAGI. CDR3 length: 15 residues. The V and J ends lost 5 bases and 4 bases respectively, with 17 bases between them. The CDR3 loop is CASSPSGLPPETQYF. The CDR3 nucleotides read TGTGCCAGCAGTCCCTCGGGACTGCCCCCAGAGACCCAGTACTTC.

This chain connects TRBV5-1 to TRBJ2-1; 9 nucleotides align to TRBD2. Germline V gene sequence: CDR1 SGHRS, CDR2 YFSETQ. This CDR3 has 17 amino acids. Unmatched junction bases numbered 11, after V lost 0 bases and J lost 7 bases. The CDR3 region has the DNA TGCGCCAGCAGCTTGGTTGTACGAGCGGGAGGAGATAATGAGCAGTTCTTC. Amino acids: CASSLVVRAGGDNEQFF.

This clone has a single count. The chain links TRBV7-3 to TRBJ2-1; D may be TRBD2 (6 bases). Germline CDR1 and CDR2: SGHTA and FQGTGA. Trimming shortened V by 3 bases and J by 2 bases, and 11 bases separated the two germline ends. The CDR3 is 15 residues long. CDR3 sequence: CASSLVLAPYNEQFF. The DNA of the CDR3 is TGTGCCAGCAGCTTGGTGCTAGCGCCCTACAATGAGCAGTTCTTC. The full variable domain, its missing parts supplied by reference TRBV7-3 and TRBJ2-1, is GAGVSQTPSNKVTEKGKYVELRCDPISGHTALYWYRQSLGQGPEFLIYFQGTGAADDSGLPNDRFFAVRPEGSVSTLKIQRTERGDSAVYLCASSLVLAPYNEQFFGPGTRLTVL.

The chain combines TRBV3-1 (or the pseudogene TRBV3-2) with TRBJ1-2; D not resolved. CDR3 length: 13 amino acids. The ends were cut back, 3 bases at V and 8 bases at J, with 13 bases in the middle. Germline lookup yields CDR1 LGHDT and CDR2 YNNKEL (reference sequence). The CDR3 nucleotides read TGTGCCAGCAGCCATCGAGCCCCTCTGGGCTACACCTTC. Translation gives CASSHRAPLGYTF.

This chain connects TRBV5-4 to TRBJ1-2, with 8 bases identical to TRBD1. This CDR3 has 16 residues. V dropped 5 bases and J dropped 0; count of bases not matched to a gene: 9. Germline values: CDR1 SGHNT, CDR2 YYREEE (reference sequence). The CDR3 protein is CASREEGTGANYGYTF. CDR3 bases: TGTGCCAGCAGAGAGGAGGGGACAGGAGCTAACTATGGCTACACCTTC.

The chain uses TRBV19 and TRBJ2-1, with TRBD2 as a possible D gene (6 bases). V gave up 2 bases and J gave up 7 bases, with 21 bases separating them. The CDR3 is 17 amino acids. The V gene's germline CDR1 is LNHDA and CDR2 SQIVND (reference sequence). The CDR3 DNA reads TGTGCCAGTAGTATATTTCGGGGGAGTAATCTGGGGAATGAGCAGTTCTTC. It encodes CASSIFRGSNLGNEQFF.

Points on this clone: Other nucleotide sequences in the sample specify the same CDR3. The CDR3 sequence is CASSPDRDEKLFF. The CDR3 coding sequence is TGTGCCAGCAGCCCAGACAGGGACGAAAAACTGTTTTTT. This chain connects TRBV6-5 to TRBJ1-4; 7 bases are a match to TRBD1. Germline CDR1 is MNHEY and CDR2 is SVGAGI. V shed 6 bases and J 8 bases; nucleotides not matched to a gene: 6. The CDR3 spans 13 residues.

The genes are TRBV3-1 (or the pseudogene TRBV3-2) and TRBJ1-6; weak D call: TRBD1 (6 bases). Germline V gene data show CDR1 as LGHDT and CDR2 as YNNKEL (reference sequence). The CDR3 is made up of 16 amino acids. The V and J ends lost 2 bases and 8 bases respectively, with 16 bases between them. The CDR3 spells CASSQRGGGRDSPLHF. The CDR3 nucleotides are TGTGCCAGCAGCCAAAGGGGAGGGGGTCGTGATTCACCCCTCCACTTT.

The genes are TRBV9 and TRBJ1-2; D is possibly TRBD1 (5 bases). The ends were cut back, 4 bases at V and 4 bases at J, with 17 bases in the middle. Germline V gene sequence: CDR1 SGDLS, CDR2 YYNGEE. The CDR3 has 15 residues. The CDR3, as DNA: TGTGCCAGCAGCCCCTCCGGGGGATTCGTCTATGGCTACACCTTC. Translation: CASSPSGGFVYGYTF.

The CDR3: CASSAEASHRGYEQYF. The DNA for the CDR3 is TGTGCCAGCAGTGCTGAGGCGAGCCATCGGGGGTACGAGCAGTACTTC. The J gene is TRBJ2-7, the V gene TRBV2, with D perhaps TRBD2 (6 bases). Trimming stripped 4 bases from V and 4 bases from J, with 20 bases between. The CDR3 totals 16 residues. CDR1 is SNHLY and CDR2 is FYNNEI in the germline V gene. Full variable domain (missing parts from reference TRBV2 and TRBJ2-7): EPEVTQTPSHQVTQMGQEVILRCVPISNHLYFYWYRQILGQKVEFLVSFYNNEISEKSEIFDDQFSVERPDGSNFTLKIRSTKLEDSAMYFCASSAEASHRGYEQYFGPGTRLTVT.

The chain combines TRBV4-1 with TRBJ1-4, with a tentative D call TRBD1 (6 bases). V lost 0 bases to trimming and J lost 8 bases, with 13 bases between them. The CDR3 has 15 amino acids. Germline CDR1 reads MGHRA; CDR2 reads YSYEKL. Here the CDR3 DNA reads TGCGCCAGCAGCCAAGATGGGGCGAGGGGGGAAAAACTGTTTTTT. This encodes CASSQDGARGEKLFF.